This TCR beta chain is from a study of cytomegalovirus exposure and HLA in healthy donors. Overall study context: One earlier analysis, a look at 180 million or so T cells, found more than 100 million unique TCR beta sequences. From donors who were HLA-typed, an early data release held around 80 million unique TCRs.

In the PCR, 60 Vbeta and 13 Jbeta primers were used. Authors' methods: Unique TCR beta chains numbered roughly 80 million in a later analysis, with around 10 million shared. Here immunoSEQ multiplex PCR was the method, and the copy in TCRdb shows in-frame clones only, minus some. That table gives V, J and clone size, and the DNA gave D and trimming. The sample consists of tens of thousands of clones, about 71% of them appearing once. The CDR3 loop spans 23 amino acids. The germline gives CDR1 SGHDN, CDR2 FVKESK. The V gene end was trimmed by 4 bases and the J gene end by 3 bases; junction bases not matched to a gene: 30.

This TCR came from a woman in her sixties in good health and CMV-seropositive. The V and J genes are TRBV14 and TRBJ2-7, with 10 bases matching TRBD2. Sample: PBMCs. The CDR3 DNA sequence: TGTGCCAGCAGCCCGTTTACGGGGAACATAGGGGGATCTAGCGGGGGATTAATCTACGAGCAGTACTTC. The encoded protein is CASSPFTGNIGGSSGGLIYEQYF.